This T cell receptor (beta chain) was obtained from a study of brain metastases from non-small cell lung cancer. For this clone: No antigen is known for it.

Study-wide results and limits: T-cell infiltration was lower in brain metastases than primaries (P < 0.001). TCR repertoires overlapped largely between brain metastases and matched primaries. Compared with their matched primary tumors, around 68% of brain metastases showed expanded T-cell clones.

Data came from immunoSEQ multiplex PCR; TCRdb stores just in-frame clones and leaves some out. The data show 14,000 to 15,000 clones, with about 83% seen just once and more than 7.5% held by the top ten. The CDR3 consists of 15 residues. V was cut by 10 bases and J by 0 bases, with 19 bases left in between. Germline lookup yields CDR1 MNHEY and CDR2 SMNVEV (reference sequence). V and J are TRBV27 and TRBJ2-7; either TRBD1 or TRBD2 may fit D (7 bases each). The sample was primary lung tumor tissue. The receptor's source is a donor at least 40 years old with non-small cell lung cancer. CDR3 coding DNA: TGTGCCACCAGGGGGGGGGCGGCCCTCTCCTACGAGCAGTACTTC. Its protein product is CATRGGAALSYEQYF.